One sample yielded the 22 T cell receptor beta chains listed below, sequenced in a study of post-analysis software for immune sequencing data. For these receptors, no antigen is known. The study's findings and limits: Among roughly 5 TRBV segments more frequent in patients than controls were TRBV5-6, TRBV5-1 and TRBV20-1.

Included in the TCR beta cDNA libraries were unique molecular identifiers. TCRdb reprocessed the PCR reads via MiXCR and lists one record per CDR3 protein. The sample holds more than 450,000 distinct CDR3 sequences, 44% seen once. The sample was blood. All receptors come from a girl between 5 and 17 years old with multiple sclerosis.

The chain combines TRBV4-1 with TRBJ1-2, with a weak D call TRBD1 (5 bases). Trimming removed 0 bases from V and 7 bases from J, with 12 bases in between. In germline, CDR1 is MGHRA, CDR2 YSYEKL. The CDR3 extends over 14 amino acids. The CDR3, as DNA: TGCGCCAGCAGCCAAGATGGGGGTTCTGTTGGCTACACCTTC. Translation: CASSQDGGSVGYTF.

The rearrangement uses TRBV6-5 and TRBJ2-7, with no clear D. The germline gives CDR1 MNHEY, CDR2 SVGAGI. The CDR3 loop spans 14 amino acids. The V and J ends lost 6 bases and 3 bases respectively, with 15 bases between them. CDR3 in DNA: TGTGCCAGCAGCCCTTCTTCTGGATTCTACGAGCAGTACTTC. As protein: CASSPSSGFYEQYF.

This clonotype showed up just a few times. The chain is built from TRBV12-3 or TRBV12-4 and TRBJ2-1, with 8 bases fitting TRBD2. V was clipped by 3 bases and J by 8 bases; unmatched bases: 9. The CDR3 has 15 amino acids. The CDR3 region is CASSLSGRRGDEQFF. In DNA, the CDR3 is TGTGCCAGCAGTTTGAGCGGGAGAAGGGGCGATGAGCAGTTCTTC.

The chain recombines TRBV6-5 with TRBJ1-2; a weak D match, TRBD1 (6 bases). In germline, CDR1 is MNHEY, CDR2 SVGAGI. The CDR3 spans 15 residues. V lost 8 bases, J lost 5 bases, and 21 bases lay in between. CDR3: CASGNHRAAGYGYTF. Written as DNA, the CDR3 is TGTGCCAGCGGGAACCACAGGGCGGCTGGGTATGGCTACACCTTC.

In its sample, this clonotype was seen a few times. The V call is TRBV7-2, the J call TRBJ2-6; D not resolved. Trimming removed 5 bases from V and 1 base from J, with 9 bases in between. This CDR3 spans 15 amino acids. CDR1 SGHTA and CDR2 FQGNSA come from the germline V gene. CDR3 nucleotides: TGTGCCAGCAGCCCGAGAAATTCTGGGGCCAACGTCCTGACTTTC. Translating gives CASSPRNSGANVLTF.

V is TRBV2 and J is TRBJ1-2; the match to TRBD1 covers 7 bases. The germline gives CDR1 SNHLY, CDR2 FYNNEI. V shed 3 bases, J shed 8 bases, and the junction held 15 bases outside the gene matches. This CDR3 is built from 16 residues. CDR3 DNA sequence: TGTGCCAGCAGTGAGGACCAGGGACAGCTCCTGGGAGGCTACACCTTC. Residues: CASSEDQGQLLGGYTF.

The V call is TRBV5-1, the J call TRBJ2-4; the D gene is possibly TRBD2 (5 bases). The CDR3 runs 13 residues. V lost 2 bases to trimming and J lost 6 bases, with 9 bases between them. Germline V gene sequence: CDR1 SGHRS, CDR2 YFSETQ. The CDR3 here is CASSLGLGNIQYF. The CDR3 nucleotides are TGCGCCAGCAGCTTAGGACTGGGAAACATTCAGTACTTC.

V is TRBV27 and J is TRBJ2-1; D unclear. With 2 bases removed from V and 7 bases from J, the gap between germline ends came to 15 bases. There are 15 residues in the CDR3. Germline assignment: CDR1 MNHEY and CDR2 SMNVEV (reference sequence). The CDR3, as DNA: TGTGCCAGCAGTTTAGGTCAGGTCAAGAGGAATGAGCAGTTCTTC. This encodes CASSLGQVKRNEQFF.

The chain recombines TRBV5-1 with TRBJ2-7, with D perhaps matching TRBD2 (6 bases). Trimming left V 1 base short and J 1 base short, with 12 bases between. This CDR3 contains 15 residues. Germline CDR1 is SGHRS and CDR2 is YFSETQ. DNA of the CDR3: TGCGCCAGCAGCTTGCTCCAGGGAGGATCCTACGAGCAGTACTTC. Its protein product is CASSLLQGGSYEQYF.

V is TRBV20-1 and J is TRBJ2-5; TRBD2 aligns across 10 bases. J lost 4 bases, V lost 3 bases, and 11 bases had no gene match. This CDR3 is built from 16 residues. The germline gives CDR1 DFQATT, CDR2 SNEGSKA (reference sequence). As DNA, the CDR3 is TGCAGTGCTAGCGCCCCGGGACTAGCGCCCCGAGAGACCCAGTACTTC. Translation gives CSASAPGLAPRETQYF.

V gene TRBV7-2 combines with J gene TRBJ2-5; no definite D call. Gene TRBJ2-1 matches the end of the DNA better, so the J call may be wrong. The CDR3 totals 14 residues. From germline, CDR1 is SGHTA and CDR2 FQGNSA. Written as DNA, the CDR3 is TGTGCCAGCAGCTTAGGGCTAGGCCAAGAGACCCAGTTCTTC. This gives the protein CASSLGLGQETQFF.

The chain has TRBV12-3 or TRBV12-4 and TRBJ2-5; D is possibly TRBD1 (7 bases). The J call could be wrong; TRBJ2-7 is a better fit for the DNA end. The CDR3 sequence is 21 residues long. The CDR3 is CASSPANRGGLRPGRGGEQYF. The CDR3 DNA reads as TGTGCCAGCAGCCCCGCGAACAGGGGAGGTTTAAGGCCCGGAAGAGGAGGCGAGCAGTACTTC.

This chain's CDR3 is CASSLEGTGNVAGANVLTF. The CDR3 region has the DNA TGCGCCAGCAGCTTGGAAGGGACAGGGAACGTTGCTGGGGCCAACGTCCTGACTTTC. The V call is TRBV5-1, the J call TRBJ2-6, with 9 bases aligning to TRBD1. V trimming: 0 bases; J trimming: 2 bases; junction bases outside the gene matches: 9. From germline, CDR1 is SGHRS and CDR2 YFSETQ. The CDR3 runs 19 residues.

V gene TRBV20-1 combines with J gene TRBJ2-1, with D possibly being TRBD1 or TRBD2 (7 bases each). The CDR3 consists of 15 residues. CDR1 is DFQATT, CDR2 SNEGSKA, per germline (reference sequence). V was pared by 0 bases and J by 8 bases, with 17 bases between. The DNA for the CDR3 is TGCAGTGCTAGAGATCAGGGGGGGCCCCCCGATGAGCAGTTCTTC. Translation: CSARDQGGPPDEQFF.

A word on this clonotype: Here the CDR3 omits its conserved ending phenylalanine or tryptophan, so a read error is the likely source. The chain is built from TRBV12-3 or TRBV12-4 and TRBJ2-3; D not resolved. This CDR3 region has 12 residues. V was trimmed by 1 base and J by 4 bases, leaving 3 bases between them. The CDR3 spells CASSLGADTQYS. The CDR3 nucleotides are TGTGCCAGCAGTTTAGGGGCAGATACGCAGTATTCT.

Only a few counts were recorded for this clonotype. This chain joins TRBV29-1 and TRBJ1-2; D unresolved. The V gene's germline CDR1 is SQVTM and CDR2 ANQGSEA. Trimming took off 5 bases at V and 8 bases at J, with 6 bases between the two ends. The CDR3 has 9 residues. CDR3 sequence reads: CSVSEGYTF. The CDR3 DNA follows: TGCAGCGTTTCGGAAGGCTACACCTTC. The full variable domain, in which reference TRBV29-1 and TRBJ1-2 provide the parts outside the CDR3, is SAVISQKPSRDICQRGTSLTIQCQVDSQVTMMFWYRQQPGQSLTLIATANQGSEATYESGFVIDKFPISRPNLTFSTLTVSNMSPEDSSIYLCSVSEGYTFGSGTRLTVV.

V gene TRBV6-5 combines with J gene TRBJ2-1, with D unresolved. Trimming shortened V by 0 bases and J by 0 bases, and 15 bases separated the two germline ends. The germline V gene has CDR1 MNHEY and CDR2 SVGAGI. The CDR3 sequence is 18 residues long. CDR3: CASSYSIAVRSSYNEQFF. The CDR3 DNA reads TGTGCCAGCAGTTACTCGATTGCGGTCCGAAGCTCCTACAATGAGCAGTTCTTC.

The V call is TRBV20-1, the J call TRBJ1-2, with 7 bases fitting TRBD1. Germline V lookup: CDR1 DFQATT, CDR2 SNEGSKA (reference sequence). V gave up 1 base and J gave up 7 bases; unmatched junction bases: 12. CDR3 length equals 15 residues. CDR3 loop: CSARGGRGDALGYTF. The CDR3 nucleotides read TGCAGTGCTAGAGGGGGCAGGGGGGACGCCCTTGGCTACACCTTC.

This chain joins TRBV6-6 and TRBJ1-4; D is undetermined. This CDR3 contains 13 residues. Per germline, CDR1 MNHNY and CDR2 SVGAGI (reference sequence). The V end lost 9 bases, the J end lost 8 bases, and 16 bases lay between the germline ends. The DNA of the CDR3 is TGTGCCAGTCTTAGAATGGTGGGGGAAAAACTGTTTTTT. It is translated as CASLRMVGEKLFF.

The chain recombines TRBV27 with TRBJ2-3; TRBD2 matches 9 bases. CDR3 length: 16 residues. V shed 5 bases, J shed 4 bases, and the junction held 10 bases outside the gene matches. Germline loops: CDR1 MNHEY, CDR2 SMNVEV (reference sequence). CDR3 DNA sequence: TGTGCCAGCAGTCCGTTGGCGGGAGGGTTGGCAGATACGCAGTATTTT. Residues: CASSPLAGGLADTQYF.

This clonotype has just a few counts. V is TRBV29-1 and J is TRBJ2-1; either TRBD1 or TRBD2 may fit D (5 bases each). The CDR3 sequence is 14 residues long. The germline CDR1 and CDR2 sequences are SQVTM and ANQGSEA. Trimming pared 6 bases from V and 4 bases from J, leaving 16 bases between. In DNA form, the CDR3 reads TGCAGCGTCGACGTGGGGACGGAATACAATGAGCAGTTCTTC. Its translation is CSVDVGTEYNEQFF.

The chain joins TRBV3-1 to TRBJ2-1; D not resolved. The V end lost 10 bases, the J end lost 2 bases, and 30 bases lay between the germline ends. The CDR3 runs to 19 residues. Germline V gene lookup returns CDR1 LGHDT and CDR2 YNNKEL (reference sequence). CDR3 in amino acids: CATPLSFLLSGTPYNEQFF. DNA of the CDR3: TGTGCCACCCCACTCTCTTTCCTCCTCTCGGGCACCCCCTACAATGAGCAGTTCTTC.